This T cell receptor (beta chain) originates from a study of early T cells in non-severe SARS-CoV-2 infection. Study-wide background: The study sequenced bulk RNA from unsorted whole blood, with chains unpaired.

The CDR3 has 15 residues. The V and J ends lost 2 bases and 4 bases respectively, with 14 bases between them. In germline, CDR1 is MNHEY, CDR2 SVGAGI. Unique molecular identifier tags were affixed to discrete cDNA molecules. TCRdb itself ran the 5' RACE reads through MiXCR, one entry per CDR3 protein. The sample consists of roughly 25,000 distinct CDR3 sequences, 4% to 4.5% of them appearing once. The chain links TRBV6-5 to TRBJ1-1; D unclear. The source material was whole blood. The origin of this receptor is an adult who was a healthcare worker with PCR-confirmed SARS-CoV-2 infection or an uninfected control (not recorded which). This chain's CDR3 is CASSYRPTSGTEAFF. The CDR3 DNA sequence: TGTGCCAGCAGTTACCGACCTACAAGTGGCACTGAAGCTTTCTTT.